A single sample gave rise to the 10 T cell receptor beta chains below, sequenced in a study of early T cells in non-severe SARS-CoV-2 infection. TCRdb reprocessed the 5' RACE reads with MiXCR, giving one entry per CDR3 protein. The data hold about 100,000 distinct CDR3 sequences, with approximately 14% observed a single time. The sequenced material came from whole blood. These receptors originate from an adult who was a healthcare worker with PCR-confirmed SARS-CoV-2 infection or an uninfected control (not recorded which).

At least ten counts were recorded for this clonotype. The V gene is TRBV7-9, the J gene TRBJ2-5; no reliable D call. The V gene lost 5 bases and the J gene lost 5 bases, with 9 bases spanning the gap. The CDR3 has 12 residues. CDR1 is SEHNR and CDR2 is FQNEAQ in the germline V gene (reference sequence). The CDR3 DNA is TGTGCCAGCAGCCAGGAAGGGGAGACCCAGTACTTC. This sequence encodes CASSQEGETQYF.

Remarks on this clonotype: At one boundary the junction diverges from the germline segment, which might be a read error. The CDR3 nucleotides read TGTGCCAGCAGCCCCCCCCGGGTCTTC. As protein: CASSPPRVF. This sequence joins TRBV12-3 or TRBV12-4 and TRBJ2-1, with D unclear. The CDR3 contains 9 residues.

This rearrangement joins TRBV7-2 to TRBJ2-1; 7 nucleotides agree with TRBD1. CDR1 and CDR2 from the germline V gene are SGHTA and FQGNSA. CDR3 length equals 13 residues. V trimming: 6 bases; J trimming: 8 bases; junction bases outside the gene matches: 7. The CDR3 spells CASSKDRVYEQFF. The CDR3 DNA reads TGTGCCAGCAGTAAAGACAGGGTTTATGAGCAGTTCTTC.

The V call is TRBV28, the J call TRBJ2-7; 7 bases line up with TRBD2. From germline, CDR1 is MDHEN and CDR2 SYDVKM. CDR3 length: 14 amino acids. Trimming removed 5 bases from V and 3 bases from J; junction bases left unmatched: 7. CDR3 sequence: CASSQGGSNYEQYF. For the CDR3, the DNA is TGTGCCAGCAGTCAAGGCGGGAGCAACTACGAGCAGTACTTC.

This rearrangement joins TRBV20-1 to TRBJ2-2; 13 bases align to TRBD2. Germline V lookup: CDR1 DFQATT, CDR2 SNEGSKA (reference sequence). This CDR3 spans 15 amino acids. Trimming at V came to 6 bases and at J to 7 bases, leaving 8 bases not matched to a gene. CDR3 amino acids: CSARGLAGLDGELFF. In nucleotides, the CDR3 is TGCAGTGCGAGGGGACTAGCGGGACTCGACGGGGAGCTGTTTTTT.

This chain links TRBV6-5 with TRBJ2-7; D gene ambiguous. Deletions cut 6 bases from V and 4 bases from J, with 13 bases between. There are 13 residues in the CDR3. CDR1 and CDR2 (germline): MNHEY, SVGAGI. The CDR3 loop is CASRAPGVYEQYF. In DNA form, the CDR3 reads TGTGCCAGCAGGGCCCCTGGGGTTTACGAGCAGTACTTC.

V usage is TRBV21-1 and J usage is TRBJ2-1. TRBV21-1 is a pseudogene locus. The CDR3 sequence is 18 residues long. CDR3 residues: CASSKTRSAGQSHDEQFF. In DNA form, the CDR3 reads TGTGCCAGCAGCAAAACTCGTTCGGCCGGCCAAAGCCACGATGAGCAGTTCTTC.

This clonotype was seen a few times. V usage is TRBV5-4 and J usage is TRBJ2-1; 9 nucleotides line up with TRBD2. This CDR3 has 18 amino acids. CDR1 and CDR2 (germline): SGHNT, YYREEE (reference sequence). J was trimmed by 5 bases and V by 5 bases; bases with no gene match: 17. CDR3 in amino acids: CASSRRLGVAGADNEQFF. DNA of the CDR3: TGTGCCAGCAGTCGTCGGCTTGGGGTAGCGGGAGCCGACAATGAGCAGTTCTTC.

In its sample, this clonotype was seen a few times. V is TRBV4-3 and J is TRBJ2-1, with 12 bases identical to TRBD2. The germline V gene has CDR1 LGHNA and CDR2 YSLEER. The CDR3 consists of 15 residues. V lost 1 base to trimming and J lost 9 bases; unmatched junction nucleotides: 4. The CDR3 is CASSQGLAGVAEQFF. The CDR3 DNA sequence: TGCGCCAGCAGCCAAGGACTAGCGGGAGTAGCTGAGCAGTTCTTC.

The rearrangement uses TRBV20-1 and TRBJ1-4, with a tentative D call TRBD1 (6 bases). V shed 6 bases and J shed 4 bases, with 12 bases lying between them. Germline V gives CDR1 DFQATT, CDR2 SNEGSKA (reference sequence). CDR3 size: 13 residues. CDR3 protein: CSATRDINEKLFF. In nucleotides, the CDR3 is TGCAGTGCCACCCGGGACATTAATGAAAAACTGTTTTTT.